This note documents a single T cell receptor beta chain sequence. As yet, its antigen is unknown. The data were obtained in a study of T cell responses to AZD1222 COVID-19 vaccine. General observations from the study: A rise in Spike-specific TCR breadth and depth followed two AZD1222 doses. Seropositive at baseline were only a handful of AZD1222 recipients. Donors skewed white British and female; clonal diversity was possibly underestimated. Regions 160-218 and 743-854 held dominance among vaccine-associated CD4 TCRs, which spanned spike.

Profiling relied on immunoSEQ multiplex PCR, and the TCRdb table lists in-frame clones only, not all of them. The sample contains roughly 96,000 clones, 70% to 90% of which appear only once. CDR1 is LGHDT and CDR2 is YNNKEL in the germline V gene (reference sequence). The CDR3 extends over 16 amino acids. J gave up 4 bases and V 4 bases, and 6 bases lay outside the gene matches. The chain links TRBV3-1 (or the pseudogene TRBV3-2) to TRBJ1-6, with TRBD1 matching over 8 bases. Sequencing was performed on peripheral blood, taken on day 0 of AZD1222 vaccination. The TCR was taken from an adult in good health. This CDR3 reads CASSRTQGGYNSPLHF. CDR3 sequence (DNA): TGTGCCAGCAGCCGGACACAGGGGGGATATAATTCACCCCTCCACTTT.